This record covers a single TCR beta chain. At one boundary the junction diverges from the germline segment, which might be a read error. This specimen comes from a study of blood T cells in healthy people across ages. Then a second PCR, running roughly 7 to 12 cycles, was carried out with a sample-barcoded 5' primer and a J-beta primer mix. In TCRdb, the 5' RACE reads were re-called with MiXCR into one record per CDR3 protein. The sample records 550,000 to 700,000 distinct CDR3 sequences, roughly a quarter being singletons. Germline-derived CDR1 and CDR2 are MDHEN and SYDVKM. CDR3 size: 12 residues. The V call is TRBV28, the J call TRBJ1-4; no clear D. Sample: blood. The sequence was collected from a woman aged 70-85 years in good health. This CDR3 reads CAGSFSEEKLFF. Written as DNA, the CDR3 is TGTGCCGGCAGTTTCTCGGAGGAAAAACTGTTTTTT.